Presented here are 8 T cell receptor beta chains from one specimen sequenced in a study of blood T cell repertoires in COVID-19. The table came from immunoSEQ multiplex PCR; TCRdb's copy has only in-frame clones and leaves some out. The sample includes about 160,000 clones, more than 60% of them seen just once. Sample: peripheral blood. These TCRs come from a man in his 60s with acute or convalescent COVID-19.

The gene calls are TRBV6-2 or TRBV6-3 and TRBJ1-1, with 7 bases identical to TRBD1. CDR1 MNHEY and CDR2 SVGEGT come from the germline V gene. The V and J ends lost 5 bases and 1 base, in that order; junction bases with no gene match: 4. The CDR3 is 14 amino acids. CDR3 in DNA: TGTGCCAGCAGTACACGGACAGGGAACACTGAAGCTTTCTTT. Its protein product is CASSTRTGNTEAFF.

This CDR3 reads CASTPEGGFGQPQHF. The DNA of the CDR3 is TGCGCCAGCACCCCGGAAGGGGGTTTCGGTCAGCCCCAGCATTTT. This chain uses TRBV5-1 with TRBJ1-5; D is perhaps TRBD1 (6 bases). There are 15 residues in the CDR3. The ends were cut back, 6 bases at V and 6 bases at J, with 19 bases in the middle. Germline V gene sequence: CDR1 SGHRS, CDR2 YFSETQ.

V and J are TRBV5-4 and TRBJ2-4; no firm D call. The CDR3 sequence is 18 residues long. Trimming took 0 bases from V and 0 from J, leaving 16 bases between them. Per the germline V gene, CDR1 is SGHNT and CDR2 is YYREEE (reference sequence). CDR3: CASSLAPPQALAKNIQYF. The CDR3 DNA reads as TGTGCCAGCAGCTTGGCCCCTCCTCAGGCTCTAGCCAAAAACATTCAGTACTTC.

In this sample, this clone turned up a few times. This chain connects TRBV2 to TRBJ1-1, with a possible D match to TRBD1 (6 bases). The CDR3 runs to 15 residues. Germline V gene sequence: CDR1 SNHLY, CDR2 FYNNEI. V was trimmed by 8 bases and J by 1 base, leaving 17 bases between them. Here the CDR3 DNA reads TGTGCCAGCGGGGAGCCGGGACATCCGAACACTGAAGCTTTCTTT. This sequence encodes CASGEPGHPNTEAFF.

As for this clone: The germline gene is not matched at one end of the junction; a read error may be the cause. The chain has TRBV10-2 and TRBJ1-1; TRBD1 might be the D (5 bases). The CDR3 has 11 residues. Per germline, CDR1 WSHSY and CDR2 SAAADI. This CDR3 is CASSPGTLFRF. CDR3 sequence (DNA): TGCGCCAGCAGTCCCGGGACTCTGTTTCGTTTT.

The gene calls are TRBV3-1 (or the pseudogene TRBV3-2) and TRBJ1-1; TRBD1 matches 11 bases. This CDR3 is 16 amino acids long. The V gene's germline CDR1 is LGHDT and CDR2 YNNKEL (reference sequence). Losses at the gene ends were 4 bases for V and 2 bases for J; bases not matched to a gene: 6. The chain's CDR3 is CASSRGTGGRNTEAFF. The CDR3 nucleotides read TGTGCCAGCAGCCGCGGGACAGGGGGACGTAACACTGAAGCTTTCTTT.

CDR3 sequence reads: CAWSVGEGAMNQPQHF. The CDR3 DNA sequence: TGTGCCTGGAGTGTAGGAGAGGGGGCTATGAATCAGCCCCAGCATTTT. The chain recombines TRBV30 with TRBJ1-5, with 7 bases lining up with TRBD1. Germline V gene data show CDR1 as GTSNPN and CDR2 as SVGIG (reference sequence). There are 16 residues in the CDR3. J gave up 4 bases and V 0 bases, and 9 bases lay outside the gene matches.

The genes are TRBV11-2 and TRBJ2-2; D may be TRBD1 (6 bases). CDR3 size: 15 residues. Trimming removed 5 bases from V and 5 bases from J, with 15 bases in between. The germline CDR1 and CDR2 sequences are SGHAT and FQNNGV. The CDR3 DNA is TGTGCCAGCAGCGGATACAGGGATCGAACCGGGGAGCTGTTTTTT. Its translation: CASSGYRDRTGELFF.